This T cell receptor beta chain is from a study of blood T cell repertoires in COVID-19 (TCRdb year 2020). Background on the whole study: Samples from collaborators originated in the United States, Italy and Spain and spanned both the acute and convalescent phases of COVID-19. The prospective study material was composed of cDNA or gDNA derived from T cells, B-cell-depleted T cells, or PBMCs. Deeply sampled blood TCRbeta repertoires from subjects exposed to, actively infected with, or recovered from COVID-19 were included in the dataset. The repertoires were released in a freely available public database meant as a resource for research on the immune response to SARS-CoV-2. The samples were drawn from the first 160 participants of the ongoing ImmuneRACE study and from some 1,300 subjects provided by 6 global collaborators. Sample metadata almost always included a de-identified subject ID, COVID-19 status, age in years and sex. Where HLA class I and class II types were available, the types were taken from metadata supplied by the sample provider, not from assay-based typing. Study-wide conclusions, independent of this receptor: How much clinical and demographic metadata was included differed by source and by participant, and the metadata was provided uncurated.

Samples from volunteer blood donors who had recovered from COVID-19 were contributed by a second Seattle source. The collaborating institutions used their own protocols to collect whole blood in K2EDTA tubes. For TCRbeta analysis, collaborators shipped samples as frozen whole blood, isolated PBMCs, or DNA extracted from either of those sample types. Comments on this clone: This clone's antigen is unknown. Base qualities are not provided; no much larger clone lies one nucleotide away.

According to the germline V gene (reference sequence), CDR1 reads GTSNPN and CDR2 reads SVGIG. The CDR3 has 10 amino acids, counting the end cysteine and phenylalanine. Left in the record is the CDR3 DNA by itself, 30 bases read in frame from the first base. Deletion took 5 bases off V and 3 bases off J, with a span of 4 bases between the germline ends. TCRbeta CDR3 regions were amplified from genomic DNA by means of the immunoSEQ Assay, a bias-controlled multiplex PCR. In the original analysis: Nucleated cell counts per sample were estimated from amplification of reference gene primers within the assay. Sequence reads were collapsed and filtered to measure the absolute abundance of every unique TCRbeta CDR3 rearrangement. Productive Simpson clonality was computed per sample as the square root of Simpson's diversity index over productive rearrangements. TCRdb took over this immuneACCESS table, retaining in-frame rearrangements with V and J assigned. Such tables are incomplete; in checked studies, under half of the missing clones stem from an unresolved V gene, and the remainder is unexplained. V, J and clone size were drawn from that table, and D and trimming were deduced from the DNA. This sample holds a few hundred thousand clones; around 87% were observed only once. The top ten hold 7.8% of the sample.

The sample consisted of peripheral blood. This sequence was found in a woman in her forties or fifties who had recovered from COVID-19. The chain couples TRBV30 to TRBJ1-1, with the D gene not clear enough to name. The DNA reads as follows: TGTGCCTGGCAGGACACTGAAGCTTTCTTT. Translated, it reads CAWQDTEAFF.